The 18 T cell receptor beta chains below come from one sample, sequenced in a study of control samples from healthy donors and cancer patients. Produced via immunoSEQ multiplex PCR; TCRdb's table is partial and in-frame only. The sample has about 77,000 clones, approximately 92% seen once. The sample comprised blood. The receptors here all came from an older woman in good health.

This sequence joins TRBV5-1 and TRBJ1-4; D is perhaps TRBD1 (5 bases). CDR1 and CDR2 (germline): SGHRS, YFSETQ. The ends were cut back, 5 bases at V and 6 bases at J, with 17 bases in the middle. The CDR3 length is 15 residues. CDR3 sequence (DNA): TGCGCCAGCAGTCTTACAGGTAACTCGGATGAAAAACTGTTTTTT. Its translation: CASSLTGNSDEKLFF.

The rearrangement links TRBV5-1 to TRBJ2-1, with D maybe TRBD2 (6 bases). Deletions cut 5 bases from V and 5 bases from J, with 14 bases between. CDR3 length equals 14 residues. Germline V CDR1 and CDR2: SGHRS, YFSETQ. The CDR3 protein is CASRAGTANNEQFF. The CDR3 nucleotides are TGCGCCAGCAGGGCCGGGACTGCAAACAATGAGCAGTTCTTC.

The chain carries TRBV5-4 and TRBJ2-1, with D perhaps matching TRBD1 (6 bases). Germline lookup yields CDR1 SGHNT and CDR2 YYREEE (reference sequence). There are 15 residues in the CDR3. Trimming removed 1 base from V and 4 bases from J, with 12 bases in between. CDR3: CASSLTAGQYNEQFF. CDR3 nucleotides: TGTGCCAGCAGCTTGACGGCCGGACAGTACAATGAGCAGTTCTTC.

The rearrangement uses TRBV10-1 and TRBJ2-1; 8 bases align to TRBD2. Trimming at V came to 4 bases and at J to 2 bases, leaving 10 bases not matched to a gene. Looked up from germline, CDR1 is WNHNN and CDR2 is SYGVQD (reference sequence). The CDR3 contains 17 residues. The CDR3 coding sequence is TGCGCCAGCAGTGGGACTCGAGGCGGGAGGACCTACAATGAGCAGTTCTTC. The encoded protein is CASSGTRGGRTYNEQFF.

The V gene is TRBV2, the J gene TRBJ2-1, with D unresolved. Germline-derived CDR1 and CDR2 are SNHLY and FYNNEI. This CDR3 spans 13 amino acids. V gave up 6 bases and J gave up 7 bases, with 13 bases separating them. The DNA of the CDR3 is TGTGCCAGCAGCGTTCGGGCTAGGAATGAGCAGTTCTTC. This codes for CASSVRARNEQFF. Full variable domain (rest looked up from reference TRBV2 and TRBJ2-1): EPEVTQTPSHQVTQMGQEVILRCVPISNHLYFYWYRQILGQKVEFLVSFYNNEISEKSEIFDDQFSVERPDGSNFTLKIRSTKLEDSAMYFCASSVRARNEQFFGPGTRLTVL.

J is TRBJ1-1 and V is TRBV10-2, with 9 bases aligning to TRBD1. The CDR3 spans 18 residues. Germline values: CDR1 WSHSY, CDR2 SAAADI. V lost 0 bases and J lost 1; bases outside the gene matches: 9. The CDR3 sequence: CASSESRDRGGRNTEAFF. The CDR3 DNA reads TGCGCCAGCAGTGAGTCGAGAGACAGGGGGGGAAGGAACACTGAAGCTTTCTTT.

The chain couples TRBV4-1 to TRBJ2-2, with D possibly being TRBD1 (6 bases). Germline CDR1 is MGHRA and CDR2 is YSYEKL. Trimming left V 8 bases short and J 2 bases short, with 12 bases between. This CDR3 region has 14 residues. The CDR3 nucleotides read TGCGCCAGCTCCGGGACACCAAACACCGGGGAGCTGTTTTTT. Its protein is CASSGTPNTGELFF.

This chain uses TRBV6-5 with TRBJ1-1; no firm D call. The CDR3 has 11 amino acids. The germline V gene encodes CDR1 MNHEY and CDR2 SVGAGI. Between the trimmed V and J ends, which lost 7 bases and 0 bases, there was a span of 3 bases. CDR3 coding DNA: TGTGCCAGCACCATGAACACTGAAGCTTTCTTT. It yields the protein CASTMNTEAFF.

The CDR3 sequence: CASSRGEGRNEQFF. The CDR3, as DNA: TGTGCCAGCAGCAGGGGGGAGGGCCGGAATGAGCAGTTCTTC. The chain has TRBV9 and TRBJ2-1; TRBD2 is a possible D gene (7 bases). Germline-derived CDR1 and CDR2 are SGDLS and YYNGEE. The CDR3 totals 14 residues. Trimming cost V 4 bases and J 7 bases, with 15 bases left between them.

J is TRBJ2-7 and V is TRBV3-1 (or the pseudogene TRBV3-2); 9 nucleotides match TRBD1. Germline V gene data show CDR1 as LGHDT and CDR2 as YNNKEL (reference sequence). V gave up 4 bases and J gave up 6 bases; unmatched junction bases: 13. This CDR3 spans 16 amino acids. This chain's CDR3 is CASSPTTGTGSAEQYF. CDR3 nucleotides: TGTGCCAGCAGCCCGACCACCGGGACAGGGTCAGCCGAGCAGTACTTC.

Points on this clone: A far larger clone is just one base off, so this is likely a read error. The CDR3 coding sequence is TGTGCCAGCAGTTTCCAGGGGGACACTGAAGCTTTCTTT. This translates into CASSFQGDTEAFF. The rearrangement uses TRBV12-3 or TRBV12-4 and TRBJ1-1; TRBD1 agrees at 7 bases. The V segment lost 3 bases and the J segment 3 bases; nucleotides outside the gene matches: 1. This CDR3 contains 13 residues.

In this sample, this clone turned up once. The rearrangement uses TRBV3-1 (or the pseudogene TRBV3-2) and TRBJ2-1; D gene uncertain. CDR1 and CDR2 from the germline V gene are LGHDT and YNNKEL (reference sequence). CDR3 size: 11 residues. V was clipped by 3 bases and J by 9 bases, with 6 bases between them. In DNA, the CDR3 is TGTGCCAGCAGCCATGGGGTTGAGCAGTTCTTC. This encodes CASSHGVEQFF.

The chain is built from TRBV4-1 and TRBJ2-1, with D possibly TRBD2 on 5 matching bases. Germline CDR1 reads MGHRA; CDR2 reads YSYEKL. CDR3 length: 19 amino acids. The V end was cut by 3 bases, the J end by 0 bases, with 21 bases between. The CDR3 spells CASSQERQASWSSYNEQFF. The CDR3 nucleotides read TGCGCCAGCAGCCAGGAGAGGCAGGCTAGCTGGAGCTCCTACAATGAGCAGTTCTTC.

The chain combines TRBV6-1 with TRBJ2-7; D call uncertain. Trimming cost V 0 bases and J 3 bases, with 6 bases left between them. From germline, CDR1 is MNHNS and CDR2 SASEGT. This CDR3 contains 13 residues. CDR3 loop: CASSEAPDYEQYF. The CDR3 DNA is TGTGCCAGCAGTGAAGCGCCCGACTACGAGCAGTACTTC.

This sequence joins TRBV7-9 and TRBJ1-2, with 9 bases that match TRBD1. This CDR3 spans 15 amino acids. V dropped 4 bases and J dropped 5; count of bases not matched to a gene: 8. Germline values: CDR1 SEHNR, CDR2 FQNEAQ (reference sequence). CDR3 nucleotides: TGTGCCAGCAGCTCTAATACAGGGGGCGCTTATGGCTACACCTTC. As protein: CASSSNTGGAYGYTF.

This chain connects TRBV10-3 to TRBJ2-2; 12 nucleotides agree with TRBD2. Looked up from germline, CDR1 is ENHRY and CDR2 is SYGVKD. Unmatched junction bases numbered 7, after V lost 8 bases and J lost 0 bases. This CDR3 comprises 17 residues. The chain's CDR3 is CAIRKTSGSTNTGELFF. In DNA, the CDR3 is TGTGCCATCCGGAAGACTAGCGGGAGCACGAACACCGGGGAGCTGTTTTTT.

The CDR3: CASSQGASGNTIYF. CDR3 coding DNA: TGCGCCAGCAGCCAAGGGGCCTCTGGAAACACCATATATTTT. V is TRBV4-3 and J is TRBJ1-3; no clear D. V lost 1 base, J lost 0 bases, and 4 bases lay in between. The germline V gene has CDR1 LGHNA and CDR2 YSLEER. CDR3 size: 14 residues.

The chain couples TRBV19 to TRBJ2-1; tentative D call: TRBD2 (6 bases). The germline CDR1 and CDR2 sequences are LNHDA and SQIVND (reference sequence). The CDR3 has 14 amino acids. The V and J ends lost 7 bases and 4 bases respectively, with 14 bases between them. CDR3 sequence (DNA): TGTGCCAGTAACGGCGGGATAATGTACAATGAGCAGTTCTTC. Its translation is CASNGGIMYNEQFF. The full variable domain, in which reference TRBV19 and TRBJ2-1 provide the parts outside the CDR3, is DGGITQSPKYLFRKEGQNVTLSCEQNLNHDAMYWYRQDPGQGLRLIYYSQIVNDFQKGDIAEGYSVSREKKESFPLTVTSAQKNPTAFYLCASNGGIMYNEQFFGPGTRLTVL.